The present T cell receptor beta chain was sequenced within a study of OX40 agonist ivuxolimab in advanced cancers. Study in general: Ivuxolimab, which is an agonistic anti-OX40 (CD134) antibody, was administered to the patients.

Study-wide results and caveats: The study found that CD8+ T cells averaged more expanded clones than CD4+.

The protocol was immunoSEQ multiplex PCR, while the TCRdb copy is restricted to in-frame clones and leaves out a portion. This table has 20,000 to 25,000 clones, roughly 85% appearing once. To note about this clone: Its antigen is as yet unknown.

The sequence came from an adult with an advanced solid tumor such as melanoma, head and neck, liver or kidney cancer. The sequencing used CD4+ or CD8+ T cells sorted from blood, collected in a trial of the OX40 agonist ivuxolimab.

CDR3 coding DNA: TGTGCCAGCAGTTTAGCCTTTACCTACGAGCAGTACTTC. Translated: CASSLAFTYEQYF. The chain recombines TRBV28 with TRBJ2-7, with D unresolved. The CDR3 runs 13 residues. In germline, CDR1 is MDHEN, CDR2 SYDVKM. V dropped 2 bases and J dropped 2 bases, with 7 bases sitting between them. The whole variable domain, filled in from reference TRBV28 and TRBJ2-7, reads DVKVTQSSRYLVKRTGEKVFLECVQDMDHENMFWYRQDPGLGLRLIYFSYDVKMKEKGDIPEGYSVSREKKERFSLILESASTNQTSMYLCASSLAFTYEQYFGPGTRLTVT.